One and the same sample provided the 22 T cell receptor beta chains below, sequenced in a study of neurological immune-mediated disorders. TCRdb re-called the 5' RACE reads with MiXCR, one entry per CDR3 protein. The sample comprises around 33,000 distinct CDR3 sequences, under 25% of which are singletons, and just under 30% rests with the top ten. Sequencing input: CD4+ T cells from blood. These receptors all stem from a man aged 45 to 65 with HTLV-1-associated myelopathy (HAM/TSP).

The CDR3 loop is CASSYSIAGTEAFF. The CDR3 coding sequence is TGTGCCAGCAGTTATTCAATAGCCGGCACTGAAGCTTTCTTT. This rearrangement joins TRBV6-6 to TRBJ1-1; D is unresolved. This CDR3 contains 14 residues. V was cut by 3 bases and J by 4 bases, with 12 bases left in between. Germline V gives CDR1 MNHNY, CDR2 SVGAGI (reference sequence).

This clonotype appeared many times. The CDR3 DNA sequence: TGCGCCAGCAGCGGAGTGGCGGGGCCCACTAACTATGGCTACACCTTC. Protein: CASSGVAGPTNYGYTF. This rearrangement joins TRBV5-1 to TRBJ1-2; a weak D match, TRBD1 (5 bases). The CDR3 runs 16 residues. CDR1 is SGHRS, CDR2 YFSETQ, per germline. V was shortened by 4 bases and J by 0 bases, with 16 bases between the two germline ends.

This chain joins TRBV5-1 and TRBJ1-5, with TRBD1 identical over 9 bases. The CDR3 contains 16 residues. Trimming at V came to 0 bases and at J to 4 bases, leaving 5 bases not matched to a gene. The germline gives CDR1 SGHRS, CDR2 YFSETQ. Written as DNA, the CDR3 is TGCGCCAGCAGCTTGGAAGGGACAGGGTCTAATCAGCCCCAGCATTTT. This translates into CASSLEGTGSNQPQHF.

This clonotype came up a few times. A much larger clonotype is one base distant, so this may be a read error. The J gene is TRBJ1-5, the V gene TRBV28; D remains unclear. The CDR3 consists of 16 residues. Looked up from germline, CDR1 is MDHEN and CDR2 is SYDVKM. The DNA for the CDR3 is TGTGCCAGCAGCCGCATCGGTCGGCTTAGCAATCAGTCCCAGCATTTT. Amino acid sequence: CASSRIGRLSNQSQHF.

This clonotype was recorded at least ten times. V usage is TRBV19 and J usage is TRBJ1-5; 7 positions match TRBD1. The CDR3 runs 17 residues. Germline values: CDR1 LNHDA, CDR2 SQIVND (reference sequence). V shed 5 bases and J 0 bases; nucleotides not matched to a gene: 10. Written as DNA, the CDR3 is TGTGCCAGTAGTGCAAGGGACAGAGGGAATAGCAATCAGCCCCAGCATTTT. Its protein is CASSARDRGNSNQPQHF.

This clonotype was seen at least ten times. The chain employs TRBV7-6 and TRBJ2-6; tentatively, D is TRBD1 (7 bases). Germline CDR1 is SGHVS and CDR2 is FNYEAQ. V gave up 5 bases and J gave up 0 bases, with 17 bases separating them. The CDR3 has 18 residues. CDR3 sequence reads: CASSLRGVYASGANVLTF. DNA for the CDR3: TGTGCCAGCAGCCTCAGGGGGGTCTATGCCTCTGGGGCCAACGTCCTGACTTTC.

This clonotype was found many times. The chain joins TRBV10-3 to TRBJ1-1; possible D gene TRBD1, 6 bases. Germline V lookup: CDR1 ENHRY, CDR2 SYGVKD. CDR3 size: 13 residues. V lost 6 bases and J lost 1, with 9 bases in between. The CDR3 loop is CAIRTGENTEAFF. Here the CDR3 DNA reads TGTGCCATCAGGACAGGTGAGAACACTGAAGCTTTCTTT.

The table lists this clonotype with many counts. J is TRBJ2-7 and V is TRBV5-1; TRBD2 aligns across 9 bases. Trimming at V came to 0 bases and at J to 6 bases, leaving 10 bases not matched to a gene. The CDR3 has 16 amino acids. Per the germline V gene, CDR1 is SGHRS and CDR2 is YFSETQ. The CDR3 reads CASSLAPSGTLSEQYF. In DNA, the CDR3 is TGCGCCAGCAGCTTGGCGCCTAGCGGGACCCTTTCCGAGCAGTACTTC.

This clonotype was counted at least ten times. This chain joins TRBV5-1 and TRBJ1-2, with D uncertain. The germline V and J ends were trimmed by 4 bases and 1 base, with 11 bases remaining between them. This CDR3 contains 14 residues. CDR1 and CDR2 from the germline V gene are SGHRS and YFSETQ. The CDR3 is CASSPPRDNYGYTF. As DNA, the CDR3 is TGCGCCAGCAGCCCCCCCCGGGATAACTATGGCTACACCTTC. The variable domain in full, with the rest retrieved from reference TRBV5-1 and TRBJ1-2, is KAGVTQTPRYLIKTRGQQVTLSCSPISGHRSVSWYQQTPGQGLQFLFEYFSETQRNKGNFPGRFSGRQFSNSRSEMNVSTLELGDSALYLCASSPPRDNYGYTFGSGTRLTVV.

This clonotype was recorded at least ten times. This sequence joins TRBV20-1 and TRBJ1-2; TRBD1 agrees at 8 bases. With V trimmed by 2 bases and J by 3 bases, 8 bases remained unmatched. Per the germline V gene, CDR1 is DFQATT and CDR2 is SNEGSKA (reference sequence). CDR3 length: 15 residues. The CDR3 DNA is TGCAGTGCTAGATCAATGACAGGGGCGCACTATGGCTACACCTTC. This codes for CSARSMTGAHYGYTF.

The chain is built from TRBV20-1 and TRBJ2-6, with D uncertain. The CDR3 is made up of 18 amino acids. V was cut by 0 bases and J by 0 bases, with 15 bases left in between. Germline CDR1 is DFQATT and CDR2 is SNEGSKA (reference sequence). This CDR3 reads CSARERLKANSGANVLTF. The CDR3 DNA sequence: TGCAGTGCTAGAGAACGTCTTAAGGCGAACTCTGGGGCCAACGTCCTGACTTTC.

This clonotype came up many times. The chain combines TRBV3-1 with TRBJ1-1; weak D call: TRBD1 (5 bases). The CDR3 spans 12 residues. Trimming removed 5 bases at V and 5 bases at J, with 9 bases between. CDR1 LGHDT and CDR2 YNNKEL come from the germline V gene (reference sequence). The CDR3 DNA follows: TGTGCCAGCAGCGGGGCGGGTACTGAAGCTTTCTTT. Protein: CASSGAGTEAFF.

This clonotype was found many times. The chain recombines TRBV18 with TRBJ1-6, with D possibly being TRBD1 (5 bases). The CDR3 sequence is 14 residues long. V lost 6 bases and J 7 bases, leaving 13 bases between the germline ends. Germline CDR1 is KGHSH and CDR2 is LQKENI. Here the CDR3 DNA reads TGTGCCAGCTCGCTTCGAGAGGGGAATTCACCCCTCCACTTT. Protein: CASSLREGNSPLHF.

This clonotype was observed many times. The chain has TRBV15 and TRBJ2-7, with D possibly being TRBD2 (6 bases). Trimming shortened V by 0 bases and J by 0 bases, and 6 bases separated the two germline ends. The germline V gene has CDR1 LNHNV and CDR2 YYDKDF (reference sequence). This CDR3 contains 14 residues. The CDR3 region is CATSREGGSYEQYF. Written as DNA, the CDR3 is TGTGCCACCAGCAGAGAGGGGGGCTCCTACGAGCAGTACTTC.

This clonotype came up many times. This sequence joins TRBV15 and TRBJ1-4; D call uncertain. The CDR3 extends over 16 amino acids. V gave up 0 bases and J gave up 14 bases, with 22 bases separating them. Germline assignment: CDR1 LNHNV and CDR2 YYDKDF (reference sequence). DNA of the CDR3: TGTGCCACCAGCAGAGATGGTCAAACCGGCCCCCGCAATCTGTTTTTT. This encodes CATSRDGQTGPRNLFF.

Concerning this clonotype itself: A read error may be the cause here, since a much bigger clone is one base away. This chain links TRBV19 with TRBJ2-3, with TRBD1 as a possible D gene (6 bases). V was trimmed by 4 bases and J by 7 bases, leaving 21 bases between them. Germline CDR1 reads LNHDA; CDR2 reads SQIVND (reference sequence). The CDR3 runs 16 residues. The CDR3, as DNA: TGTGCCAGTAGTAAACGGACAGAGTCTCAGGGATATACGCAGTATTTT. Its translation is CASSKRTESQGYTQYF.

Many counts were recorded for this clonotype. The gene calls are TRBV7-3 and TRBJ1-1; no clear D. V was clipped by 0 bases and J by 0 bases, with 8 bases between them. The CDR3 contains 15 residues. Germline V gene data show CDR1 as SGHTA and CDR2 as FQGTGA. The CDR3 coding sequence is TGTGCCAGCAGCTTAACGGGGAGGATGAACACTGAAGCTTTCTTT. Amino acids: CASSLTGRMNTEAFF.

This clonotype was counted many times. The chain links TRBV5-1 to TRBJ2-7; D might be TRBD2 (6 bases). Looked up from germline, CDR1 is SGHRS and CDR2 is YFSETQ. The CDR3 consists of 14 residues. V lost 4 bases to trimming and J lost 3 bases, with 14 bases between them. The CDR3 nucleotides are TGCGCCAGCAGCCCAGGAGGGTCCAACTACGAGCAGTACTTC. Translation gives CASSPGGSNYEQYF.

This clonotype was counted many times. The chain employs TRBV5-1 and TRBJ2-1; D unresolved. In germline, CDR1 is SGHRS, CDR2 YFSETQ. Trimming left V 4 bases short and J 8 bases short, with 22 bases between. The CDR3 contains 16 residues. CDR3 bases: TGCGCCAGCAGCACGGACCCAACAAGGATTTTGGATGAGCAGTTCTTC. This sequence encodes CASSTDPTRILDEQFF. The entire variable domain, with the rest obtained from reference TRBV5-1 and TRBJ2-1, is as follows: KAGVTQTPRYLIKTRGQQVTLSCSPISGHRSVSWYQQTPGQGLQFLFEYFSETQRNKGNFPGRFSGRQFSNSRSEMNVSTLELGDSALYLCASSTDPTRILDEQFFGPGTRLTVL.

On this clonotype itself: The junction shows a germline mismatch at one end, possibly a read error. This rearrangement joins TRBV3-1 to TRBJ1-1; possibly TRBD1 for D (5 bases). The CDR3 consists of 11 residues. The germline CDR1 and CDR2 sequences are LGHDT and YNNKEL (reference sequence). The CDR3 nucleotides read TGTGCCAGCAGCCGCGGGACTGAAGATTTCTTT. It is translated as CASSRGTEDFF.

This clonotype was seen at least ten times. J is TRBJ2-3 and V is TRBV20-1; 9 bases line up with TRBD1. The CDR3 totals 15 residues. V gave up 3 bases and J gave up 3 bases; unmatched junction bases: 7. Germline values: CDR1 DFQATT, CDR2 SNEGSKA (reference sequence). The CDR3 sequence: CSARNRGLGTDTQYF. CDR3 in DNA: TGCAGTGCTAGGAACAGGGGGCTTGGGACAGATACGCAGTATTTT.

This clonotype was seen many times. This chain links TRBV11-2 with TRBJ1-1, with a possible D match to TRBD1 (6 bases). CDR1 and CDR2 from the germline V gene are SGHAT and FQNNGV. With 5 bases removed from V and 0 bases from J, the gap between germline ends came to 10 bases. The CDR3 has 14 residues. CDR3 nucleotide sequence: TGTGCCAGCAGCCAGGACAGAGTGAACACTGAAGCTTTCTTT. It is translated as CASSQDRVNTEAFF.